Following are 21 T cell receptor beta chains from one sample sequenced in a study of blood T cell repertoires in COVID-19. The table came from immunoSEQ multiplex PCR; TCRdb's copy has only in-frame clones and leaves some out. The sample has about 100,000 clones, roughly 87% seen once. The material sequenced was peripheral blood. The origin of the receptors is a man aged 30-40 years in a cohort sampled during active COVID-19.

The sample holds a few counts of this clone. The same CDR3 arises from other DNA sequences in this sample as well. The chain joins TRBV15 to TRBJ1-6; TRBD1 agrees at 7 bases. The germline V gene has CDR1 LNHNV and CDR2 YYDKDF (reference sequence). V lost 2 bases, J lost 10 bases, and 2 bases stayed unmatched. The CDR3 length is 13 residues. In DNA form, the CDR3 reads TGTGCCACCAGCAGAACAGGGGAGTCACCCCTCCACTTT. Protein sequence: CATSRTGESPLHF.

This clone came up once. This chain links TRBV27 with TRBJ2-2; a weak D match, TRBD2 (5 bases). V lost 2 bases and J lost 4, with 8 bases in between. The CDR3 covers 14 residues. The germline V gene has CDR1 MNHEY and CDR2 SMNVEV (reference sequence). The CDR3 region is CASSLGLATGELFF. The CDR3 DNA is TGTGCCAGCAGTTTAGGTCTAGCCACCGGGGAGCTGTTTTTT.

The chain is built from TRBV9 and TRBJ2-2; possible D gene TRBD1, 8 bases. The V gene's germline CDR1 is SGDLS and CDR2 YYNGEE. The CDR3 loop spans 15 amino acids. Deletions cut 6 bases from V and 4 bases from J, with 16 bases between. DNA for the CDR3: TGTGCCAGCAACGGGGGGCAGGGGGCCACCGGGGAGCTGTTTTTT. Protein: CASNGGQGATGELFF. The full variable domain, rest sourced from reference TRBV9 and TRBJ2-2, is DSGVTQTPKHLITATGQRVTLRCSPRSGDLSVYWYQQSLDQGLQFLIQYYNGEERAKGNILERFSAQQFPDLHSELNLSSLELGDSALYFCASNGGQGATGELFFGEGSRLTVL.

The chain joins TRBV13 to TRBJ2-3; 12 bases agree with TRBD2. Germline V CDR1 and CDR2: PRHDT, FYEKMQ (reference sequence). J gave up 6 bases and V 5 bases, and 12 bases lay outside the gene matches. The CDR3 extends over 17 amino acids. The CDR3 spells CASSEGLAGPNEDTQYF. The CDR3 DNA is TGTGCCAGCAGCGAGGGACTAGCGGGCCCCAACGAGGATACGCAGTATTTT.

CDR3 protein: CASCRTGLSYEQYF. CDR3 bases: TGTGCCAGCTGCCGGACAGGCCTTTCCTACGAGCAGTACTTC. The rearrangement uses TRBV6-5 and TRBJ2-7, with TRBD1 identical over 7 bases. The V and J ends lost 8 bases and 1 base, in that order; junction bases with no gene match: 8. The CDR3 has 14 residues. From germline, CDR1 is MNHEY and CDR2 SVGAGI.

The rearrangement links TRBV6-5 to TRBJ1-2; the D gene is possibly TRBD1 (5 bases). The CDR3 is made up of 14 amino acids. CDR1 and CDR2 (germline): MNHEY, SVGAGI. Trimming stripped 2 bases from V and 3 bases from J, with 10 bases between. The DNA of the CDR3 is TGTGCCAGCAGTTACGCAGGGAAGGACTATGGCTACACCTTC. This sequence encodes CASSYAGKDYGYTF.

The chain is built from TRBV16 and TRBJ1-2, with D possibly TRBD1 on 6 matching bases. The ends were cut back, 5 bases at V and 8 bases at J, with 12 bases in the middle. The germline CDR1 and CDR2 sequences are KGHSY and FQNENV. This CDR3 comprises 12 residues. The CDR3 region has the DNA TGTGCCAGCAGCTCTAACAGGGACGGCTACACCTTC. It specifies CASSSNRDGYTF.

The V call is TRBV5-8, the J call TRBJ2-7, with D tentatively TRBD1 (5 bases). CDR1 and CDR2 (germline): SGHTS, YDEGEE. The CDR3 loop spans 15 amino acids. V lost 1 base to trimming and J lost 4 bases, with 15 bases between them. The CDR3 DNA is TGTGCCAGCAGCTTGCACAGGCCTCAAAGGTACGAGCAGTACTTC. It encodes CASSLHRPQRYEQYF.

The chain employs TRBV29-1 and TRBJ1-5; 7 bases are shared with TRBD1. Per germline, CDR1 SQVTM and CDR2 ANQGSEA. The V segment lost 7 bases and the J segment 7 bases; nucleotides outside the gene matches: 7. This CDR3 has 12 amino acids. The CDR3 protein is CSAGDREQPQHF. The CDR3 region has the DNA TGCAGCGCTGGGGACAGAGAACAGCCCCAGCATTTT.

This clone was seen just once. V and J are TRBV5-5 and TRBJ2-1; D remains ambiguous. This CDR3 is built from 15 residues. V was clipped by 7 bases and J by 0 bases, with 14 bases between them. CDR1 SGHKS and CDR2 YYEKEE come from the germline V gene (reference sequence). The CDR3 DNA sequence: TGTGCCAGCGTAAGTGCTGTTAGCTCCTACAATGAGCAGTTCTTC. The encoded protein is CASVSAVSSYNEQFF.

V and J are TRBV20-1 and TRBJ1-2; no clear D gene. Germline V CDR1 and CDR2: DFQATT, SNEGSKA (reference sequence). This CDR3 is built from 14 residues. V lost 5 bases and J 2 bases, leaving 15 bases between the germline ends. DNA of the CDR3: TGCAGTGCTGGTGACCTTACCGGGAACTATGGCTACACCTTC. This sequence encodes CSAGDLTGNYGYTF.

The J gene is TRBJ1-2, the V gene TRBV7-9; D may be TRBD1 (5 bases). V dropped 2 bases and J dropped 6 bases, with 13 bases sitting between them. The CDR3 runs to 14 residues. Germline V gives CDR1 SEHNR, CDR2 FQNEAQ (reference sequence). DNA for the CDR3: TGTGCCAGCAGCTTACCCGTGGAGGGGCATGGCTACACCTTC. This sequence encodes CASSLPVEGHGYTF.

V and J are TRBV6-4 and TRBJ1-5; D may be TRBD1 (5 bases). The CDR3 has 15 amino acids. The germline V and J ends were trimmed by 2 bases and 3 bases, with 11 bases remaining between them. Germline assignment: CDR1 MRHNA and CDR2 SNTAGT. CDR3 coding DNA: TGTGCCAGCAGTGACGAGGCAGGGCCCAATCAGCCCCAGCATTTT. The encoded protein is CASSDEAGPNQPQHF.

This sequence joins TRBV7-2 and TRBJ2-1, with TRBD1 matching 7 bases. The ends lost 6 bases at V and 2 bases at J; junction bases unmatched: 19. CDR1 and CDR2 from the germline V gene are SGHTA and FQGNSA. CDR3 length: 19 residues. The CDR3 sequence: CASSNIGGYRGDTYNEQFF. CDR3 in DNA: TGTGCCAGCAGTAATATAGGGGGATACAGGGGAGATACCTACAATGAGCAGTTCTTC.

V and J are TRBV5-3 and TRBJ2-3; TRBD2 agrees at 7 bases. TRBV5-3 falls under the ORF class, with uncertain function. The V gene end was trimmed by 4 bases and the J gene end by 1 base; junction bases not matched to a gene: 9. The CDR3 is 16 residues long. Written as DNA, the CDR3 is TGTGCCAGAAGCCCCTTAGGGGCGGGGGGCACAGATACGCAGTATTTT. Its translation is CARSPLGAGGTDTQYF.

This chain connects TRBV30 to TRBJ1-1; D is unresolved. The CDR3 is made up of 11 amino acids. Germline lookup yields CDR1 GTSNPN and CDR2 SVGIG (reference sequence). Between the trimmed V and J ends, which lost 0 bases and 8 bases, there was a span of 7 bases. The CDR3 DNA is TGTGCCTGGAGTGTAAAAGCAGAAGCTTTCTTT. This encodes CAWSVKAEAFF.

The chain has TRBV28 and TRBJ1-1; D ambiguous. The V gene's germline CDR1 is MDHEN and CDR2 SYDVKM. The CDR3 sequence is 12 residues long. V was trimmed by 3 bases and J by 1 base, leaving 3 bases between them. The CDR3 spells CASSFQNTEAFF. The CDR3 nucleotides read TGTGCCAGCAGTTTTCAGAACACTGAAGCTTTCTTT.

The chain couples TRBV6-2 or TRBV6-3 to TRBJ1-1; TRBD1 aligns across 7 bases. The CDR3 loop spans 16 amino acids. V dropped 2 bases and J dropped 0; count of bases not matched to a gene: 6. Germline CDR1 and CDR2: MNHEY and SVGEGT. CDR3 loop: CASSYPSTGMNTEAFF. The CDR3 coding sequence is TGTGCCAGCAGTTACCCCTCGACAGGGATGAACACTGAAGCTTTCTTT.

The V call is TRBV5-1, the J call TRBJ2-5, with 8 bases aligning to TRBD2. With V trimmed by 0 bases and J by 5 bases, 6 bases remained unmatched. The CDR3 sequence is 15 residues long. Germline V gene sequence: CDR1 SGHRS, CDR2 YFSETQ. The CDR3 nucleotides are TGCGCCAGCAGCTTGGAGGAGCGGGGGTGGGAGACCCAGTACTTC. It codes for CASSLEERGWETQYF.

The CDR3 here is CASSIGSGDTEAFF. The DNA for the CDR3 is TGTGCCAGTAGTATCGGGTCGGGGGACACTGAAGCTTTCTTT. J is TRBJ1-1 and V is TRBV19, with D maybe TRBD1 (5 bases). This CDR3 region has 14 residues. In germline, CDR1 is LNHDA, CDR2 SQIVND (reference sequence). V lost 3 bases, J lost 3 bases, and 11 bases lay in between.

The gene calls are TRBV5-1 and TRBJ1-4; D may be TRBD1 (6 bases). V shed 3 bases and J shed 4 bases, with 16 bases lying between them. The CDR3 has 16 residues. Germline CDR1 SGHRS, CDR2 YFSETQ. The CDR3 DNA reads TGCGCCAGCAGCTCCCTGGGGGCGCTAGGTAATGAAAAACTGTTTTTT. Its translation is CASSSLGALGNEKLFF.